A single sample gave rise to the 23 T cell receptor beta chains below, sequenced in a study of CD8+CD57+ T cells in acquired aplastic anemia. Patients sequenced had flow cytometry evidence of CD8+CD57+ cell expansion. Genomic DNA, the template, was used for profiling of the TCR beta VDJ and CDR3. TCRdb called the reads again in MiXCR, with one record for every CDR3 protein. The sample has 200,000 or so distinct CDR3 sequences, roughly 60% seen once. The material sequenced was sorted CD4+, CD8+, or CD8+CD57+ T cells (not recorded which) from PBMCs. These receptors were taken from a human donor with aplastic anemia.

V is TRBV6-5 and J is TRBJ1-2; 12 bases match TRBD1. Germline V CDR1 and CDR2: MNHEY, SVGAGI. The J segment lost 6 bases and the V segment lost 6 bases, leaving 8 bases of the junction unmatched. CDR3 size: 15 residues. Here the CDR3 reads CASRDRDRGRNGYTF. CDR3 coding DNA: TGTGCCAGCAGGGACCGGGACAGGGGGCGAAATGGCTACACCTTC.

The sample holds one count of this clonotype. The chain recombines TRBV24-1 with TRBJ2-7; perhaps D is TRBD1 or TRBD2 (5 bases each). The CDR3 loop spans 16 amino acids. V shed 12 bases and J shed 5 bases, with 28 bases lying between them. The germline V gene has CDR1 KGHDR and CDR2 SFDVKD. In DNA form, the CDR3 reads TGTGCCTCCCCAAACCGGGACCCCTATTCTCCGGACGAGCAGTACTTC. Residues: CASPNRDPYSPDEQYF.

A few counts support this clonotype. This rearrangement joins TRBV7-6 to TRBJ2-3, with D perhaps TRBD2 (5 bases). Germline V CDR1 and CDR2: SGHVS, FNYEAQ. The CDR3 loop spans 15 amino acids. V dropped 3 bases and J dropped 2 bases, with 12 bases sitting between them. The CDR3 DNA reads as TGTGCCAGCAGCTTCGGTGGGAGCCCCACAGATACGCAGTATTTT. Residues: CASSFGGSPTDTQYF.

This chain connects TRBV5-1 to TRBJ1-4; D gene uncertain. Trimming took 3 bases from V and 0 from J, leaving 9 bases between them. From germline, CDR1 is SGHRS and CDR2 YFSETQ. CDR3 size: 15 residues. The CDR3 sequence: CASSSTGATNEKLFF. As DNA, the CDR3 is TGCGCCAGCAGCTCTACCGGGGCAACTAATGAAAAACTGTTTTTT.

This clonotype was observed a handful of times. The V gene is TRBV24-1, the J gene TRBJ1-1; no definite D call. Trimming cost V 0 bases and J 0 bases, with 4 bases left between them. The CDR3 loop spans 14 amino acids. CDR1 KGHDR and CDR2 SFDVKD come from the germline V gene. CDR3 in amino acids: CATSDLSMNTEAFF. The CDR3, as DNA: TGTGCCACCAGTGATTTGTCCATGAACACTGAAGCTTTCTTT.

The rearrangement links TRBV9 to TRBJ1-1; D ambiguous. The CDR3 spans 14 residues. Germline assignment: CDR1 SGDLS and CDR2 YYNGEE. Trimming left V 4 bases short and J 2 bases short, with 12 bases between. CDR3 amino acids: CASSPSGINTEAFF. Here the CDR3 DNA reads TGTGCCAGCAGCCCCTCGGGGATCAACACTGAAGCTTTCTTT.

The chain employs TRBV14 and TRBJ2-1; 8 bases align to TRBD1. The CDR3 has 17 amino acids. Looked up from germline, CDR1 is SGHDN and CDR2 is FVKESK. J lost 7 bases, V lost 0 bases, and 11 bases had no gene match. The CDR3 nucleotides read TGTGCCAGCAGCCAAGAAGGCTACGGACAGGGTGGAAATGAGCAGTTCTTC. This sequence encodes CASSQEGYGQGGNEQFF.

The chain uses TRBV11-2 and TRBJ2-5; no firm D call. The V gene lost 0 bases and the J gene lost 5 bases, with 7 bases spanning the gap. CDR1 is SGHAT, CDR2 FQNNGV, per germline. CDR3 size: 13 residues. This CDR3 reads CASSLEVGETQYF. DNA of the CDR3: TGTGCCAGCAGCTTAGAAGTGGGGGAGACCCAGTACTTC. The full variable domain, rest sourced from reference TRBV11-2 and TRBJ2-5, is EAGVAQSPRYKIIEKRQSVAFWCNPISGHATLYWYQQILGQGPKLLIQFQNNGVVDDSQLPKDRFSAERLKGVDSTLKIQPAKLEDSAVYLCASSLEVGETQYFGPGTRLLVL.

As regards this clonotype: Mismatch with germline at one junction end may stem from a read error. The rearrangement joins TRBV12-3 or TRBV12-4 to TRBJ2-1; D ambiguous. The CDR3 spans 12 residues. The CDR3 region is CASSFSYNGQFF. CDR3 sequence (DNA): TGTGCCAGCAGTTTTTCATACAATGGGCAGTTCTTC.

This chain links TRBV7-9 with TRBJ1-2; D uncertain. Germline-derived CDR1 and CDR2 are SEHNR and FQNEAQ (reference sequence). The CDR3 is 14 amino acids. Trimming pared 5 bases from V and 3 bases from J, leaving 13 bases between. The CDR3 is CASSPRAAHYGYTF. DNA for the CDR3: TGTGCCAGCAGCCCCCGGGCGGCCCACTATGGCTACACCTTC.

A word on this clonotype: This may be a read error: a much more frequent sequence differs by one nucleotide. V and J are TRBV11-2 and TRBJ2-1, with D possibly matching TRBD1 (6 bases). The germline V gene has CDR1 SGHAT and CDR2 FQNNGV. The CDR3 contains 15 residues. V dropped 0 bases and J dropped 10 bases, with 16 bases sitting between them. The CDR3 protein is CASSLEGVTGSEQFF. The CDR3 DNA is TGTGCCAGCAGCTTAGAGGGGGTCACAGGGAGCGAGCAGTTCTTC.

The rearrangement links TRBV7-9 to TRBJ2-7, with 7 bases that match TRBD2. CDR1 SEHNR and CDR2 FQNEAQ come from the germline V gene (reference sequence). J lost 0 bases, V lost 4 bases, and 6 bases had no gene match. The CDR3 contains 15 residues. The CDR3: CASSWWGGSSYEQYF. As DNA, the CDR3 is TGTGCCAGCAGCTGGTGGGGAGGGTCCTCCTACGAGCAGTACTTC.

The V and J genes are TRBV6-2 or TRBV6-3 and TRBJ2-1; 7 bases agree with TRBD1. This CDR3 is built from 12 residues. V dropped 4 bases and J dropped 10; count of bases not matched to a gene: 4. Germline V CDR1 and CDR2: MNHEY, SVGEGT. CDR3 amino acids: CASSWTGYEQFF. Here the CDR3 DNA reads TGTGCCAGCAGTTGGACAGGATACGAGCAGTTCTTC.

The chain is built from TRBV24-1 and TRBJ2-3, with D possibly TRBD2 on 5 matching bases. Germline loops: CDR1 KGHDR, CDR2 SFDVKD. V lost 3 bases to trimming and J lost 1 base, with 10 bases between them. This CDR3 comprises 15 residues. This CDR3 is CATSDRGEGTDTQYF. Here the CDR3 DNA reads TGTGCCACCAGTGATCGGGGAGAGGGCACAGATACGCAGTATTTT.

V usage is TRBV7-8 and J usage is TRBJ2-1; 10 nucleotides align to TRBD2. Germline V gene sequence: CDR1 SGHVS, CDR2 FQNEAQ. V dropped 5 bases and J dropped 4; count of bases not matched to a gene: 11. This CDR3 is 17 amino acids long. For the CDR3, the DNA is TGTGCCAGCAGCCCAAGCCCCCTAGCGGGGGTGTACAATGAGCAGTTCTTC. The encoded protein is CASSPSPLAGVYNEQFF.

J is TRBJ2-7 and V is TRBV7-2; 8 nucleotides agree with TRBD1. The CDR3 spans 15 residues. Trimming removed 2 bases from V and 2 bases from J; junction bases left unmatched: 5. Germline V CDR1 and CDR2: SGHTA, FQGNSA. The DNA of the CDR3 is TGTGCCAGCAGCTTACAGGACAGGGTAGCCTACGAGCAGTACTTC. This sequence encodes CASSLQDRVAYEQYF.

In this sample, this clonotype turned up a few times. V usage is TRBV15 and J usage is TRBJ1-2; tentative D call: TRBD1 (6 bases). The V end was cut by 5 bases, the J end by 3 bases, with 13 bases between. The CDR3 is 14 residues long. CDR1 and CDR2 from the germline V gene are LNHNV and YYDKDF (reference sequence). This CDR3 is CATSGGGQYYGYTF. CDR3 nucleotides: TGTGCCACCAGCGGAGGAGGACAGTACTATGGCTACACCTTC.

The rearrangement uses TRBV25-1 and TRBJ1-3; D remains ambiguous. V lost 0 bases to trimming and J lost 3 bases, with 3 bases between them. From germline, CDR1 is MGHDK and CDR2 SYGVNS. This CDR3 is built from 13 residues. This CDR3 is CASSEYVGNTIYF. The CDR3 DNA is TGTGCCAGCAGTGAATACGTTGGAAACACCATATATTTT.

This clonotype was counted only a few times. The CDR3 DNA is TGTGCCAGCAGTGAAAGGACAGCTGGCCGTCGGGAGACCCAGTACTTC. As protein: CASSERTAGRRETQYF. The chain combines TRBV2 with TRBJ2-5; D perhaps matches TRBD1 (6 bases). Germline-derived CDR1 and CDR2 are SNHLY and FYNNEI. Trimming took off 2 bases at V and 5 bases at J, with 18 bases between the two ends. CDR3 length: 16 amino acids.

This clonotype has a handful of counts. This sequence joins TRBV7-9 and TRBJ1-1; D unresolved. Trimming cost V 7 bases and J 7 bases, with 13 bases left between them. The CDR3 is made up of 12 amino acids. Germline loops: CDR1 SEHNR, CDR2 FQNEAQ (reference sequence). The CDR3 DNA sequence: TGTGCCAGCACTATAACGCGGCTTGAAGCTTTCTTT. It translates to CASTITRLEAFF.

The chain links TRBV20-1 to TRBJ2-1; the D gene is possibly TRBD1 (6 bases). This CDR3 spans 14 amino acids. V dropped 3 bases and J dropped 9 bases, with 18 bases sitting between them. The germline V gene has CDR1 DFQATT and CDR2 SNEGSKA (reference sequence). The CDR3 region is CSASPGVGDTEQFF. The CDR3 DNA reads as TGCAGTGCTAGCCCCGGGGTCGGGGACACTGAGCAGTTCTTC.

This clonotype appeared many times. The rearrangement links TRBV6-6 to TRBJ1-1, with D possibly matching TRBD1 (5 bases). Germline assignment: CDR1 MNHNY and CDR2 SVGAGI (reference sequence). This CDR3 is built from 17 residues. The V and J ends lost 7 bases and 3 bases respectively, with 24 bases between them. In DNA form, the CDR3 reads TGTGCCAGCAACGATCCTAGACACGGCGCGGGGGACACTGAAGCTTTCTTT. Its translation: CASNDPRHGAGDTEAFF.

The CDR3 DNA reads TGTGCCAGCAGCCAGGGGGGACTAACCTACGAGCAGTACTTC. Its protein is CASSQGGLTYEQYF. The chain has TRBV9 and TRBJ2-7; D might be TRBD1 or TRBD2, each matching 7 bases. CDR3 length: 14 residues. The V and J ends lost 4 bases and 2 bases respectively, with 13 bases between them. From germline, CDR1 is SGDLS and CDR2 YYNGEE.